What follows are 16 T cell receptor beta chains derived from one specimen sequenced in a study of blood T cell repertoires in COVID-19. Here immunoSEQ multiplex PCR was the method, and the copy in TCRdb shows in-frame clones only, minus some. The data show around 40,000 clones, approximately 94% seen once. The material sequenced was peripheral blood. These TCRs come from a human donor with active COVID-19. The donor label of this sample is uncertain.

The chain carries TRBV6-5 and TRBJ1-5; the D is unclear. V was pared by 6 bases and J by 4 bases, with 13 bases between. This CDR3 is built from 14 residues. CDR1 is MNHEY, CDR2 SVGAGI, per germline. As DNA, the CDR3 is TGTGCCAGCAGAAACAGCTTTGGAAATCAGCCCCAGCATTTT. Protein product: CASRNSFGNQPQHF.

The chain recombines TRBV9 with TRBJ1-3; TRBD1 is a possible D gene (5 bases). The CDR3 has 16 residues. Germline CDR1 is SGDLS and CDR2 is YYNGEE. The ends were cut back, 4 bases at V and 1 base at J, with 15 bases in the middle. CDR3 DNA: TGTGCCAGCAGCCAGGGTGGCGGGACTTCTGGAAACACCATATATTTT. It yields the protein CASSQGGGTSGNTIYF. The full variable domain, in which reference TRBV9 and TRBJ1-3 provide the parts outside the CDR3, is DSGVTQTPKHLITATGQRVTLRCSPRSGDLSVYWYQQSLDQGLQFLIQYYNGEERAKGNILERFSAQQFPDLHSELNLSSLELGDSALYFCASSQGGGTSGNTIYFGEGSWLTVV.

This chain uses TRBV12-3 or TRBV12-4 with TRBJ1-2, with D unclear. Trimming took off 1 base at V and 3 bases at J, with 6 bases between the two ends. The CDR3 spans 13 residues. In DNA, the CDR3 is TGTGCCAGCAGTTTAGAGCGGGACTATGGCTACACCTTC. Translated: CASSLERDYGYTF.

The chain joins TRBV7-9 to TRBJ1-2, with D tentatively TRBD1 (5 bases). Germline loops: CDR1 SEHNR, CDR2 FQNEAQ (reference sequence). Trimming took off 2 bases at V and 7 bases at J, with 14 bases between the two ends. The CDR3 has 14 amino acids. In DNA, the CDR3 is TGTGCCAGCAGCTTATCTCAGGGAGGAGGTGGCTACACCTTC. It yields the protein CASSLSQGGGGYTF.

This chain links TRBV21-1 with TRBJ2-1; the D call TRBD2 from the table was never checked on the DNA. TRBV21-1 counts as a pseudogene. The CDR3 has 19 residues. The CDR3: CASSKEHWLAGGSDNEQFF. CDR3 in DNA: TGTGCCAGCAGCAAAGAGCATTGGCTAGCGGGAGGGTCGGACAATGAGCAGTTCTTC.

The chain employs TRBV28 and TRBJ2-7; D possibly corresponds to TRBD1 (5 bases). The CDR3 length is 13 residues. Trimming left V 9 bases short and J 1 base short, with 13 bases between. CDR1 and CDR2 (germline): MDHEN, SYDVKM. The DNA for the CDR3 is TGTGCCAGTTGGAATCCAGGGTCCTACGAGCAGTACTTC. Its protein is CASWNPGSYEQYF.

For the CDR3, the DNA is TGTGCCAGCAGTTACTTGGGGACAGACACTGAAGCTTTCTTT. The encoded protein is CASSYLGTDTEAFF. J is TRBJ1-1 and V is TRBV6-6; 7 nucleotides agree with TRBD1. Unmatched junction bases numbered 2, after V lost 1 base and J lost 3 bases. From germline, CDR1 is MNHNY and CDR2 SVGAGI (reference sequence). The CDR3 consists of 14 residues.

The chain combines TRBV29-1 with TRBJ2-5; no reliable D call. V dropped 4 bases and J dropped 1 base, with 7 bases sitting between them. The CDR3 covers 12 residues. In germline, CDR1 is SQVTM, CDR2 ANQGSEA. CDR3 loop: CSVGLTQETQYF. CDR3 sequence (DNA): TGCAGCGTTGGACTGACCCAAGAGACCCAGTACTTC. The complete variable domain, with remaining parts taken from reference TRBV29-1 and TRBJ2-5, reads SAVISQKPSRDICQRGTSLTIQCQVDSQVTMMFWYRQQPGQSLTLIATANQGSEATYESGFVIDKFPISRPNLTFSTLTVSNMSPEDSSIYLCSVGLTQETQYFGPGTRLLVL.

V is TRBV2 and J is TRBJ1-5, with D uncertain. The ends were cut back, 4 bases at V and 4 bases at J, with 11 bases in the middle. The CDR3 loop spans 14 amino acids. Looked up from germline, CDR1 is SNHLY and CDR2 is FYNNEI. CDR3 sequence: CASSGEMVNQPQHF. Here the CDR3 DNA reads TGTGCCAGCAGTGGGGAGATGGTAAATCAGCCCCAGCATTTT.

This rearrangement joins TRBV11-2 to TRBJ2-3; unclear D gene. Per the germline V gene, CDR1 is SGHAT and CDR2 is FQNNGV. The CDR3 totals 13 residues. Deletions cut 5 bases from V and 1 base from J, with 7 bases between. CDR3 sequence: CASSPVGTDTQYF. The CDR3 nucleotides read TGTGCCAGCAGCCCAGTGGGCACAGATACGCAGTATTTT.

This chain links TRBV4-1 with TRBJ2-5, with TRBD1 as a possible D gene (5 bases). This CDR3 spans 16 amino acids. V lost 1 base and J lost 2, with 14 bases in between. Germline assignment: CDR1 MGHRA and CDR2 YSYEKL. The CDR3 coding sequence is TGCGCCAGCAGCCAAGGGTCTAGGGGATTTCAAGAGACCCAGTACTTC. Its protein is CASSQGSRGFQETQYF.

The chain uses TRBV29-1 and TRBJ1-5, with 9 nucleotides matching TRBD1. This CDR3 spans 14 amino acids. Trimming cost V 4 bases and J 5 bases; bases outside gene matches: 6. Germline V gene data show CDR1 as SQVTM and CDR2 as ANQGSEA. The CDR3 reads CSVASGTGYQPQHF. For the CDR3, the DNA is TGCAGCGTTGCCTCTGGGACAGGGTATCAGCCCCAGCATTTT. The full variable domain, completed using reference TRBV29-1 and TRBJ1-5, is SAVISQKPSRDICQRGTSLTIQCQVDSQVTMMFWYRQQPGQSLTLIATANQGSEATYESGFVIDKFPISRPNLTFSTLTVSNMSPEDSSIYLCSVASGTGYQPQHFGDGTRLSIL.

The rearrangement joins TRBV5-1 to TRBJ2-7, with 8 bases matching TRBD1. V lost 2 bases and J lost 1; bases outside the gene matches: 5. The CDR3 totals 15 residues. Per germline, CDR1 SGHRS and CDR2 YFSETQ. The CDR3 region has the DNA TGCGCCAGCAGCTTACCGGGACAGGCTTCCTACGAGCAGTACTTC. Translation gives CASSLPGQASYEQYF.

This rearrangement joins TRBV19 to TRBJ1-3, with D perhaps matching TRBD1 (5 bases). Germline V gene sequence: CDR1 LNHDA, CDR2 SQIVND (reference sequence). CDR3 length: 15 amino acids. Trimming removed 3 bases from V and 4 bases from J, with 13 bases in between. The CDR3 is CASSMDRGVGNTIYF. CDR3 sequence (DNA): TGTGCCAGTAGTATGGATCGGGGGGTAGGAAACACCATATATTTT.

This clone was seen only once. The chain combines TRBV5-4 with TRBJ2-3; 12 bases line up with TRBD2. Trimming took 4 bases from V and 9 from J; bases not matched to a gene: 9. Per the germline V gene, CDR1 is SGHNT and CDR2 is YYREEE (reference sequence). The CDR3 has 15 residues. CDR3 sequence reads: CASSGGLAGGRTQYF. The CDR3 region has the DNA TGTGCCAGCAGCGGTGGCCTAGCGGGGGGGCGGACGCAGTATTTT.

The rearrangement links TRBV28 to TRBJ2-1; the match to TRBD2 covers 11 bases. This CDR3 spans 20 amino acids. Per germline, CDR1 MDHEN and CDR2 SYDVKM. V lost 3 bases, J lost 2 bases, and 15 bases stayed unmatched. CDR3 amino acids: CASSFGYRASGRIPYNEQFF. For the CDR3, the DNA is TGTGCCAGCAGTTTTGGGTATAGGGCTAGCGGGAGGATCCCCTACAATGAGCAGTTCTTC.